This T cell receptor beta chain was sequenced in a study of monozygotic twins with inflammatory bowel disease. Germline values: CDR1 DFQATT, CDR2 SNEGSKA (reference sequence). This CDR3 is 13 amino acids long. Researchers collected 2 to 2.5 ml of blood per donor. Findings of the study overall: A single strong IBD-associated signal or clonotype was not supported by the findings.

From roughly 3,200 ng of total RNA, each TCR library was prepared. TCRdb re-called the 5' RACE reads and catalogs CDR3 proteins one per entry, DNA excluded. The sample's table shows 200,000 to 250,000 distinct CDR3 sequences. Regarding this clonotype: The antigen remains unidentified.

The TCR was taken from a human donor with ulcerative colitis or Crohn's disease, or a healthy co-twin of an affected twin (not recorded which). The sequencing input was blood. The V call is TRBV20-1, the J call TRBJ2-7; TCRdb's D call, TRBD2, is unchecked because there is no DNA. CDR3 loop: CSAGTFLGYEQYF.